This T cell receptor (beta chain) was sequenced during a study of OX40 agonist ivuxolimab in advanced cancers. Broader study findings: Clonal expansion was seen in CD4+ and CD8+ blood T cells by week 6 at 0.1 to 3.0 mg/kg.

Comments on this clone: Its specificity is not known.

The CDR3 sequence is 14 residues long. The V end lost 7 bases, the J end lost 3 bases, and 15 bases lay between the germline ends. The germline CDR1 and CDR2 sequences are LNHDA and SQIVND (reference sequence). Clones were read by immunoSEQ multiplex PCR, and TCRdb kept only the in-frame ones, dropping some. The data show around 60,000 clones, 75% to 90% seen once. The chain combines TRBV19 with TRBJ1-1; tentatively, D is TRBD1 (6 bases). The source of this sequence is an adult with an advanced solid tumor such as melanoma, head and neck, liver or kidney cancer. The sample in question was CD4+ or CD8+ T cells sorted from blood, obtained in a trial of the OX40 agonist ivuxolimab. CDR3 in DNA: TGTGCCAGTACCCTGGACAGCGAGGACACTGAAGCTTTCTTT. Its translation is CASTLDSEDTEAFF.